The 20 T cell receptor beta chains below all came from one sample that was sequenced in a study of T cells after yellow fever vaccination. TCRdb reanalysed the 5' RACE reads using MiXCR and keeps one entry per CDR3 protein. The sample has about 580,000 distinct CDR3 sequences, roughly 17% seen once. The specimen was PBMCs, collected less than 6 days after the first yellow fever vaccination. All receptors derive from a man younger than 30 who received the YFV17D yellow fever vaccine.

The gene calls are TRBV10-3 and TRBJ2-3; 16 nucleotides align to TRBD2. The CDR3 contains 18 residues. CDR1 is ENHRY and CDR2 is SYGVKD in the germline V gene. With V trimmed by 5 bases and J by 2 bases, 7 bases remained unmatched. The CDR3: CAISFTGTSGGATDTQYF. In DNA, the CDR3 is TGTGCCATCAGTTTCACCGGGACTAGCGGGGGGGCCACAGATACGCAGTATTTT.

J is TRBJ1-5 and V is TRBV20-1; D is unclear. CDR1 is DFQATT, CDR2 SNEGSKA, per germline (reference sequence). The CDR3 spans 12 residues. V shed 4 bases and J shed 2 bases, with 6 bases lying between them. CDR3 loop: CSAIGGNQPQHF. CDR3 DNA: TGCAGTGCTATAGGCGGCAATCAGCCCCAGCATTTT.

The J gene is TRBJ2-7, the V gene TRBV20-1; 8 bases align to TRBD2. The CDR3 is made up of 13 amino acids. CDR1 and CDR2 (germline): DFQATT, SNEGSKA (reference sequence). V dropped 2 bases and J dropped 5; count of bases not matched to a gene: 5. The DNA for the CDR3 is TGCAGTGCTAGATCCCCTAGCGGGCACGAGCAGTACTTC. Its translation: CSARSPSGHEQYF.

This chain uses TRBV20-1 with TRBJ2-2; the match to TRBD1 covers 8 bases. Germline V CDR1 and CDR2: DFQATT, SNEGSKA (reference sequence). Losses at the gene ends were 6 bases for V and 12 bases for J; bases not matched to a gene: 15. The CDR3 spans 14 residues. The DNA for the CDR3 is TGCAGTGCCTTCGACGACAGGGGCCCCCGGAAGCTGTTTTTT. Translation gives CSAFDDRGPRKLFF.

In the case of this clonotype: At one of its ends the junction is not consistent with the germline gene, which may arise from a read error. The chain employs TRBV7-7 and TRBJ2-5; TRBD2 aligns across 9 bases. The germline gives CDR1 SSHAT, CDR2 FNYEAQ (reference sequence). This CDR3 has 16 residues. The CDR3 DNA is TGTGCTAGCAGCTTTGGTAGCGGGGGAGGAGCGGAGACCCAGTACTTC. This sequence encodes CASSFGSGGGAETQYF.

The chain joins TRBV7-2 to TRBJ2-3; 8 bases match TRBD2. J gave up 0 bases and V 2 bases, and 7 bases lay outside the gene matches. The CDR3 has 17 residues. Germline V gene lookup returns CDR1 SGHTA and CDR2 FQGNSA. CDR3 sequence: CASSLKTAGGSTDTQYF. CDR3 DNA sequence: TGTGCCAGCAGCTTAAAGACGGCGGGGGGCAGCACAGATACGCAGTATTTT.

This clonotype has more than one count but fewer than ten. The J gene is TRBJ1-1, the V gene TRBV7-9, with D possibly matching TRBD1 (6 bases). Per germline, CDR1 SEHNR and CDR2 FQNEAQ (reference sequence). The CDR3 length is 14 residues. V shed 4 bases and J shed 2 bases, with 11 bases lying between them. CDR3 in DNA: TGTGCCAGCAGCTCGACAGGATCTAACACTGAAGCTTTCTTT. Translating gives CASSSTGSNTEAFF.

This clonotype was counted a few times. The chain is built from TRBV20-1 and TRBJ2-3; D perhaps matches TRBD1 (5 bases). The V end lost 1 base, the J end lost 0 bases, and 8 bases lay between the germline ends. The CDR3 loop spans 14 amino acids. Per germline, CDR1 DFQATT and CDR2 SNEGSKA (reference sequence). The CDR3 sequence is CSARGRGSTDTQYF. The CDR3 DNA is TGCAGTGCTAGAGGAAGGGGTAGCACAGATACGCAGTATTTT.

This clonotype was detected ten times or more. The gene calls are TRBV7-2 and TRBJ2-1; 11 nucleotides line up with TRBD2. V was clipped by 5 bases and J by 1 base; unmatched bases: 4. This CDR3 has 16 residues. CDR1 is SGHTA and CDR2 is FQGNSA in the germline V gene. The DNA for the CDR3 is TGTGCCAGCAGCCTTGTAGCGGGGGGGTCCTACAATGAGCAGTTCTTC. Protein product: CASSLVAGGSYNEQFF.

This clonotype has a handful of counts. V and J are TRBV7-9 and TRBJ1-6; the D is unclear. The CDR3 spans 14 residues. Germline CDR1 is SEHNR and CDR2 is FQNEAQ (reference sequence). Trimming stripped 8 bases from V and 8 bases from J, with 16 bases between. The CDR3: CASSPDAGDSPLHF. CDR3 in DNA: TGTGCCAGCTCCCCGGACGCGGGCGATTCACCCCTCCACTTT.

The chain has TRBV20-1 and TRBJ2-3; D is unclear. The CDR3 has 15 residues. Trimming stripped 1 base from V and 3 bases from J, with 14 bases between. Germline V CDR1 and CDR2: DFQATT, SNEGSKA (reference sequence). CDR3 in DNA: TGCAGTGCTAGAGTGGTCGGCCACAAGACAGATACGCAGTATTTT. It specifies CSARVVGHKTDTQYF.

The chain links TRBV5-5 to TRBJ1-3; D call uncertain. The CDR3 runs 15 residues. The germline V gene has CDR1 SGHKS and CDR2 YYEKEE (reference sequence). V dropped 1 base and J dropped 0 bases, with 8 bases sitting between them. The CDR3, as DNA: TGTGCCAGCAGCTTGAATCCGAGCTCTGGAAACACCATATATTTT. Its protein product is CASSLNPSSGNTIYF.

This clonotype was seen a few times. A read error may produce the germline difference seen at one junction end. V and J are TRBV12-3 or TRBV12-4 and TRBJ1-2; weak D call: TRBD1 (6 bases). The CDR3 runs 12 residues. For the CDR3, the DNA is TGTGCCAGCAGTTCAGGGGTCCCCCTCGCTTTCTTC. Translation: CASSSGVPLAFF.

This clonotype has only a few counts. The chain employs TRBV6-2 or TRBV6-3 and TRBJ2-5, with 9 bases lining up with TRBD1. J lost 4 bases, V lost 2 bases, and 11 bases had no gene match. The CDR3 sequence is 17 residues long. The V gene's germline CDR1 is MNHEY and CDR2 SVGEGT. The CDR3 DNA reads TGTGCCAGCAGTTACGAACCTTGGGGACAGGGTCGAGAGACCCAGTACTTC. Its translation: CASSYEPWGQGRETQYF.

V usage is TRBV30 and J usage is TRBJ1-1; D might be TRBD1 (6 bases). The V gene lost 2 bases and the J gene lost 7 bases, with 14 bases spanning the gap. The CDR3 covers 13 residues. Germline V gene data show CDR1 as GTSNPN and CDR2 as SVGIG (reference sequence). This CDR3 reads CAWSLEGVSEAFF. The CDR3 DNA reads as TGTGCCTGGAGTTTGGAGGGGGTGAGTGAAGCTTTCTTT.

This clonotype was seen only a few times. J is TRBJ2-2 and V is TRBV5-1, with unresolved D. The germline V gene encodes CDR1 SGHRS and CDR2 YFSETQ. V was clipped by 2 bases and J by 0 bases, with 11 bases between them. The CDR3 is made up of 16 amino acids. Here the CDR3 DNA reads TGCGCCAGCAGCTTTGCCTACATTACGAACACCGGGGAGCTGTTTTTT. Protein product: CASSFAYITNTGELFF.

This clonotype was detected only a few times. The chain joins TRBV12-3 or TRBV12-4 to TRBJ2-5, with TRBD1 matching 7 bases. The CDR3 is made up of 15 amino acids. Losses at the gene ends were 4 bases for V and 0 bases for J; bases not matched to a gene: 5. The CDR3 nucleotides are TGTGCCAGCAGTTACAGGGGAAGGTACCAAGAGACCCAGTACTTC. It yields the protein CASSYRGRYQETQYF.

In its sample, this clonotype was seen once. V usage is TRBV14 and J usage is TRBJ2-5, with no clear D. Germline CDR1 and CDR2: SGHDN and FVKESK. There are 15 residues in the CDR3. V gave up 4 bases and J gave up 4 bases, with 16 bases separating them. The CDR3 region is CASSPLITRRETQYF. Here the CDR3 DNA reads TGTGCCAGCAGCCCGCTTATCACTCGGAGAGAGACCCAGTACTTC. The complete variable domain, with remaining parts taken from reference TRBV14 and TRBJ2-5, reads EAGVTQFPSHSVIEKGQTVTLRCDPISGHDNLYWYRRVMGKEIKFLLHFVKESKQDESGMPNNRFLAERTGGTYSTLKVQPAELEDSGVYFCASSPLITRRETQYFGPGTRLLVL.

This clonotype appeared a single time. The genes are TRBV6-1 and TRBJ1-5, with 7 bases fitting TRBD1. With 6 bases clipped from V and 2 bases from J, the junction kept 7 bases outside the gene matches. The germline V gene encodes CDR1 MNHNS and CDR2 SASEGT. The CDR3 loop spans 15 amino acids. This CDR3 reads CASSAHGQGNQPQHF. CDR3 coding DNA: TGTGCCAGCAGCGCACACGGACAGGGCAATCAGCCCCAGCATTTT.

The chain carries TRBV5-1 and TRBJ2-3; D unresolved. The germline V and J ends were trimmed by 2 bases and 4 bases, with 14 bases remaining between them. The CDR3 spans 15 residues. The germline V gene encodes CDR1 SGHRS and CDR2 YFSETQ. The CDR3 sequence: CASSFSTNLADTQYF. CDR3 nucleotide sequence: TGCGCCAGCAGCTTTTCGACAAATTTGGCAGATACGCAGTATTTT.